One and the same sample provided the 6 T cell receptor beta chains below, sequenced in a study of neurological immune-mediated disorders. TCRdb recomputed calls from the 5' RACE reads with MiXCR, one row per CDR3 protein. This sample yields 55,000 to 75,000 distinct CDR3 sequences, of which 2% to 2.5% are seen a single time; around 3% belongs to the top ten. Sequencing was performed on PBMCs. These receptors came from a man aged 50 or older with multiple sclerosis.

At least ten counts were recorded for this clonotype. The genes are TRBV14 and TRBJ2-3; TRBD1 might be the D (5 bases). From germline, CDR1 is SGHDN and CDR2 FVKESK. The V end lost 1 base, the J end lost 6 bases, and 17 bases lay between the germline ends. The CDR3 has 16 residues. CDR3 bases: TGTGCCAGCAGCCAAGGATGGACACCCCTCCAGGATACGCAGTATTTT. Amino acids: CASSQGWTPLQDTQYF.

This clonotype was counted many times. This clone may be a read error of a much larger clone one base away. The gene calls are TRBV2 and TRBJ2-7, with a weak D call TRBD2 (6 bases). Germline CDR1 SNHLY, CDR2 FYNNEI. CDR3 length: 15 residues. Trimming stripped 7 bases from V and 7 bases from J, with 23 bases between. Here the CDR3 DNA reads TGTGCCAGCATTGGGAGGCGGCAGGACTCTAAAGAGCAGTACTTC. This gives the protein CASIGRRQDSKEQYF.

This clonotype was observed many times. For the CDR3, the DNA is TGTGCCAGCCGCCCCCGGACAGGGGCCAGGGGTACGCAGTATTTT. This encodes CASRPRTGARGTQYF. The chain links TRBV7-9 to TRBJ2-3, with 9 bases lining up with TRBD1. CDR3 size: 15 residues. Germline-derived CDR1 and CDR2 are SEHNR and FQNEAQ (reference sequence). The V segment lost 8 bases and the J segment 8 bases; nucleotides outside the gene matches: 14.

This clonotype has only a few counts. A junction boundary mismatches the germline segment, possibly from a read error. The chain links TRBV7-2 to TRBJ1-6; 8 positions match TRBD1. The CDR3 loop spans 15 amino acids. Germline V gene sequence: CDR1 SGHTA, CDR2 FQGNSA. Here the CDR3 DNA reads TGTGCCAGCAGCTATGGACAGGGTCCCGGTTCACCCCTACACTTT. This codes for CASSYGQGPGSPLHF.

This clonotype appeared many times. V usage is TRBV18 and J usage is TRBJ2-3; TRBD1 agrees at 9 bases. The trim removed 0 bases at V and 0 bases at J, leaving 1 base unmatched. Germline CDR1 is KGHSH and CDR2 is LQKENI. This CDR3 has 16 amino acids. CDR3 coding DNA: TGTGCCAGCTCACCACCAGGACAGGGGAGCACAGATACGCAGTATTTT. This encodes CASSPPGQGSTDTQYF.

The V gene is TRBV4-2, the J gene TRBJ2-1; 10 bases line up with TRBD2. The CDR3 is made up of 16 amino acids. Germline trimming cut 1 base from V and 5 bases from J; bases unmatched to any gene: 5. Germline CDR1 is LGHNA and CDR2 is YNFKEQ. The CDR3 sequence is CASSQGSAGGDNEQFF. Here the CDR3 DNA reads TGTGCCAGCAGCCAAGGTTCAGCGGGGGGGGACAATGAGCAGTTCTTC.